Described below is a single T cell receptor beta chain sequence and its context. Sequencing was performed with immunoSEQ multiplex PCR; in TCRdb, only in-frame clones are kept and a portion is missing. The sample contains approximately 230,000 clones, about 90% of which appear only once. The data derive from a study of cytomegalovirus exposure and HLA in healthy donors. Losses at the gene ends were 5 bases for V and 2 bases for J; bases not matched to a gene: 8. The CDR3 is 16 residues long. CDR1 and CDR2 (germline): MNHEY, SMNVEV (reference sequence). The sequence came from a man between 18 and 29 years old in good health and CMV-seropositive. What was sequenced was PBMCs. The chain uses TRBV27 and TRBJ2-1, with 8 bases lining up with TRBD1. The CDR3 sequence: CASSLLLDRAYNEQFF. The CDR3 DNA reads TGTGCCAGCAGTCTCTTGTTGGACAGGGCCTACAATGAGCAGTTCTTC.